This T cell receptor beta chain came from a study of cytomegalovirus exposure and HLA in healthy donors. Study findings and constraints: Later analysis indicated greater clonal expansion among HLA-associated TCR beta chains than among equally common other chains.

As for this clone: Its antigen is unknown.

In the PCR, 60 Vbeta and 13 Jbeta primers were used. Assay: immunoSEQ multiplex PCR; the TCRdb copy retains only in-frame clones and omits some. The sample lists about 180,000 clones; about 80% were seen once. The receptor was derived from a woman aged 25 to 39 in good health and CMV-seronegative. Material for sequencing was PBMCs.

The CDR3 is CATSREGGGGYEQYF. In nucleotides, the CDR3 is TGTGCCACCAGCAGAGAAGGGGGAGGGGGCTACGAGCAGTACTTC. V and J are TRBV15 and TRBJ2-7; weak D call: TRBD2 (7 bases). Germline V CDR1 and CDR2: LNHNV, YYDKDF (reference sequence). The V end lost 0 bases, the J end lost 3 bases, and 12 bases lay between the germline ends. CDR3 length: 15 residues.